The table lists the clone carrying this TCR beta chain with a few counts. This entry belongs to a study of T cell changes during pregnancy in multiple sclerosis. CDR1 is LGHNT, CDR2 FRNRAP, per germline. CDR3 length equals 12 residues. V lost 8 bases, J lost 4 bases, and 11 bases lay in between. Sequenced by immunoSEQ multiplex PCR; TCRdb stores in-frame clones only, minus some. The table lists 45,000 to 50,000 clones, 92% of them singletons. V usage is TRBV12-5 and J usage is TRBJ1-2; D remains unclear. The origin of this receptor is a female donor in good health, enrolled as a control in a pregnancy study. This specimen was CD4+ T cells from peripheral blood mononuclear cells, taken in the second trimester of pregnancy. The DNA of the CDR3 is TGTGCTAGTTCCCCATCGGGCTATGGCTACACCTTC. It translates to CASSPSGYGYTF.